The clone carrying this T cell receptor (beta chain) was counted a few times. This sample stems from a study of blood T cell repertoires in COVID-19. About the study: T cells, B-cell-depleted T cells, or PBMCs supplied cDNA or gDNA.

Profiled with immunoSEQ multiplex PCR; TCRdb holds only in-frame clones, not every one. The data show under 7,000 clones, 65% to 85% seen once. This CDR3 has 13 residues. The germline gives CDR1 SGHAT, CDR2 FQNNGV. The germline V and J ends were trimmed by 1 base and 1 base, with 4 bases remaining between them. Sequenced material: peripheral blood. This clonotype was sampled from a human donor in a cohort sampled during active COVID-19. The chain is built from TRBV11-2 and TRBJ1-1; D unresolved. The CDR3 DNA reads TGTGCCAGCAGCTTAGCAGGGAACACTGAAGCTTTCTTT. Translated: CASSLAGNTEAFF.